This passage covers 14 T cell receptor beta chains from one sample sequenced in a study of blood T cell repertoires in COVID-19. TCRdb's table, derived via immunoSEQ multiplex PCR, lists solely in-frame clones and lacks some. This table holds almost 400,000 clones, roughly 90% found once. The sequenced material came from PBMCs or T cells enriched from blood (not recorded which). The receptors derive from a woman aged 25-40 years who had recovered from COVID-19.

This chain connects TRBV2 to TRBJ2-3; D is uncertain. V gave up 1 base and J gave up 2 bases, with 10 bases separating them. Germline V CDR1 and CDR2: SNHLY, FYNNEI. The CDR3 spans 15 residues. CDR3 in DNA: TGTGCCAGCAGTGAAGGACATTTCTACACAGATACGCAGTATTTT. Residues: CASSEGHFYTDTQYF. Full variable domain (outside the CDR3, taken from reference TRBV2 and TRBJ2-3): EPEVTQTPSHQVTQMGQEVILRCVPISNHLYFYWYRQILGQKVEFLVSFYNNEISEKSEIFDDQFSVERPDGSNFTLKIRSTKLEDSAMYFCASSEGHFYTDTQYFGPGTRLTVL.

The chain links TRBV11-3 to TRBJ2-2; 9 nucleotides agree with TRBD2. Germline lookup yields CDR1 SGHNT and CDR2 YENEEA. V gave up 3 bases and J gave up 4 bases; unmatched junction bases: 9. The CDR3 has 17 residues. The CDR3 here is CASSFKEAGGGTGELFF. The CDR3 DNA follows: TGTGCCAGCAGCTTCAAGGAAGCGGGAGGAGGCACCGGGGAGCTGTTTTTT.

The chain links TRBV10-3 to TRBJ2-5; D possibly corresponds to TRBD1 (6 bases). This CDR3 contains 15 residues. V lost 0 bases, J lost 0 bases, and 8 bases lay in between. Germline V gene data show CDR1 as ENHRY and CDR2 as SYGVKD. In DNA, the CDR3 is TGTGCCATCAGTGAGTCAGGGGGTTACCAAGAGACCCAGTACTTC. Translated, it gives CAISESGGYQETQYF.

The CDR3 sequence is CASSEEAGGSYEQYF. As DNA, the CDR3 is TGTGCCAGCAGTGAAGAAGCGGGGGGATCCTACGAGCAGTACTTC. The rearrangement uses TRBV6-4 and TRBJ2-7, with 9 bases lining up with TRBD2. V shed 3 bases, J shed 1 base, and the junction held 4 bases outside the gene matches. From germline, CDR1 is MRHNA and CDR2 SNTAGT. The CDR3 covers 15 residues.

The chain couples TRBV4-3 to TRBJ1-2, with D tentatively TRBD1 (5 bases). CDR1 is LGHNA and CDR2 is YSLEER in the germline V gene. The ends were cut back, 0 bases at V and 4 bases at J, with 9 bases in the middle. CDR3 length equals 14 residues. In DNA form, the CDR3 reads TGCGCCAGCAGCCAAGATACAGGAGTCTATGGCTACACCTTC. This sequence encodes CASSQDTGVYGYTF.

The V call is TRBV30, the J call TRBJ1-5; D is ambiguous. Per germline, CDR1 GTSNPN and CDR2 SVGIG (reference sequence). V was pared by 3 bases and J by 0 bases, with 15 bases between. This CDR3 spans 16 amino acids. The DNA for the CDR3 is TGTGCCTGGAGCTTTGGTCCGGGATTTAGCAATCAGCCCCAGCATTTT. Protein: CAWSFGPGFSNQPQHF.

The chain uses TRBV5-4 and TRBJ1-2, with D possibly matching TRBD1 (6 bases). Germline CDR1 is SGHNT and CDR2 is YYREEE (reference sequence). CDR3 length: 11 residues. V gave up 3 bases and J gave up 12 bases, with 12 bases separating them. The CDR3 region has the DNA TGTGCCAGCAGCTCACACAGGGAAAACACCTTC. It encodes CASSSHRENTF.

This chain uses TRBV11-2 with TRBJ2-3; D possibly corresponds to TRBD2 (5 bases). Germline V CDR1 and CDR2: SGHAT, FQNNGV. This CDR3 contains 17 residues. The ends were cut back, 0 bases at V and 6 bases at J, with 19 bases in the middle. The CDR3 here is CASSLDLMTRVGDTQYF. For the CDR3, the DNA is TGTGCCAGCAGCTTAGATTTAATGACGCGGGTAGGGGATACGCAGTATTTT.

This rearrangement joins TRBV5-6 to TRBJ1-6; D might be TRBD1 (5 bases). The CDR3 covers 15 residues. V lost 0 bases, J lost 7 bases, and 11 bases lay in between. The germline V gene encodes CDR1 SGHDT and CDR2 YYEEEE. CDR3 bases: TGTGCCAGCAGCTTGGAGCAGGGCTTAAATTCACCCCTCCACTTT. Its protein is CASSLEQGLNSPLHF.

This chain links TRBV15 with TRBJ1-4; unclear D gene. The V gene's germline CDR1 is LNHNV and CDR2 YYDKDF (reference sequence). Trimming left V 3 bases short and J 10 bases short, with 12 bases between. This CDR3 has 13 residues. In DNA, the CDR3 is TGTGCCACCAGCAGTCCTACTCATTTAAAACTGTTTTTT. Its translation: CATSSPTHLKLFF.

In regard to this clone: Within the sample, other DNA sequences also encode this same CDR3. The chain recombines TRBV9 with TRBJ2-7; D ambiguous. Germline lookup yields CDR1 SGDLS and CDR2 YYNGEE. Between the trimmed V and J ends, which lost 0 bases and 4 bases, there was a span of 8 bases. The CDR3 has 13 amino acids. The CDR3 spells CASSVDPGYEQYF. The CDR3 DNA follows: TGTGCCAGCAGCGTAGATCCCGGTTACGAGCAGTACTTC.

The chain employs TRBV19 and TRBJ1-5, with TRBD1 identical over 8 bases. Germline V gene lookup returns CDR1 LNHDA and CDR2 SQIVND (reference sequence). Trimming cost V 5 bases and J 6 bases; bases outside gene matches: 9. The CDR3 contains 15 residues. Written as DNA, the CDR3 is TGTGCCAGTAGTTCATCAGGGGGCGCGGGTCAGCCCCAGCATTTT. This encodes CASSSSGGAGQPQHF.

The gene calls are TRBV3-1 (or the pseudogene TRBV3-2) and TRBJ1-3; D ambiguous. V lost 3 bases and J 8 bases, leaving 8 bases between the germline ends. Germline V gene data show CDR1 as LGHDT and CDR2 as YNNKEL (reference sequence). The CDR3 extends over 12 amino acids. The DNA of the CDR3 is TGTGCCAGCAGCCATCTAGAGGACACCATATATTTT. This codes for CASSHLEDTIYF.

The V gene is TRBV6-5, the J gene TRBJ1-2; no definite D call. The CDR3 is 13 residues long. V lost 5 bases and J 1 base, leaving 8 bases between the germline ends. Germline CDR1 and CDR2: MNHEY and SVGAGI. In DNA, the CDR3 is TGTGCCAGCAGTAGAGGGTTTAACTATGGCTACACCTTC. It translates to CASSRGFNYGYTF.